This T cell receptor (beta chain) was sequenced for a study of identical twins. Study-wide findings and caveats: An excess of low generation probability was shown by twin-shared out-of-frame alpha sequences. Sharing of beta out-of-frame sequences by twins showed a weaker excess. Among monozygotic twins, out-of-frame TCR alpha sharing exceeded what models predicted. Memory repertoires lacked the insertion deficit that abundant cord blood beta clonotypes showed.

This clonotype was found a few times. The antigen remains undetermined. Trimming took 0 bases from V and 7 from J; bases not matched to a gene: 8. The CDR3 spans 16 residues. Germline V lookup: CDR1 MGHRA, CDR2 YSYEKL. One entry per CDR3 protein, called by TCRdb with MiXCR from the 5' RACE reads. The repertoire holds just under 550,000 distinct CDR3 sequences, with around 15% as singletons. This same sample was also part of a study on yellow fever vaccine responses in identical twins.

Sequencing was done on a sample of CD4+ T cells sorted from blood. The receptor comes from a woman between 18 and 30 years old in good health. The chain uses TRBV4-1 and TRBJ2-1, with 8 bases matching TRBD2. The CDR3 reads CASSQETGGGYNEQFF. The DNA of the CDR3 is TGCGCCAGCAGCCAAGAGACGGGGGGGGGTTATAATGAGCAGTTCTTC.